A selection of T cell receptor beta chains follows, all from one sample in a study of regulatory T cells in long-lasting Graves disease. TCRdb reprocessed the multiplex PCR reads via MiXCR and lists one record per CDR3 protein. The top ten clones hold just under 30% of a sample with almost 350,000 distinct CDR3 sequences, less than 20% of them seen once. Sequenced material: peripheral blood mononuclear cells (PBMCs), taken when the disease was refractory, from a patient treated with antithyroid drugs. Receptors were obtained from a female donor with Graves disease. Both conserved end residues are part of each CDR3. The order of the fields is V gene, D gene, clone size, J gene, CDR3 protein, CDR3 DNA. The D gene is left open where the match is weak. The size entry is marked missing in some rows and otherwise reads once, few, many or a size class.

TRBV3-1	.	many	TRBJ1-5	CASSRYPPAADSNQPQHF	TGTGCCAGCAGCCGATACCCCCCGGCGGCCGATAGCAATCAGCCCCAGCATTTT
TRBV9	TRBD1	few	TRBJ1-6	CASSPGGTMGNSPLHF	TGTGCCAGCAGCCCAGGGGGAACCATGGGGAATTCACCCCTCCACTTT
TRBV29-1	.	few	TRBJ2-7	CSVVRYDSYEQYF	TGCAGCGTTGTTAGGTATGACTCCTACGAGCAGTACTTC
TRBV18	.	many	TRBJ1-6	CASSPPGRNSPLHF	TGTGCCAGCTCACCACCAGGGAGGAATTCACCCCTCCACTTT
TRBV28	.	few	TRBJ2-3	CASNLPGPSLHTQYF	TGTGCCAGCAACCTCCCGGGACCCAGTCTCCATACGCAGTATTTT
TRBV28	TRBD2	many	TRBJ2-7	CASSLTSGAYEQYF	TGTGCCAGCAGCCTAACTAGCGGGGCCTACGAGCAGTACTTC
TRBV28	TRBD2	few	TRBJ2-1	CASSLHSGSGYEQFF	TGTGCCAGCAGTTTACATAGCGGGAGTGGGTATGAGCAGTTCTTC
TRBV18	TRBD2	few	TRBJ2-7	CASSLSGVGTNEQYF	TGTGCCAGCTCACTTTCGGGGGTCGGGACTAACGAGCAGTACTTC
TRBV12-3/TRBV12-4	.	many	TRBJ2-7	CASSFDSYEQYF	TGTGCCAGCAGCTTCGACTCCTACGAGCAGTACTTC
TRBV4-1	.	.	TRBJ2-5	CASSPATGPETQYF	TGCGCCAGCAGCCCCGCGACAGGCCCAGAGACCCAGTACTTC
TRBV12-3/TRBV12-4	TRBD1	many	TRBJ1-1	CASSTGTGRAFF	TGTGCCAGCAGTACCGGGACAGGGAGGGCTTTCTTT
TRBV5-1	.	many	TRBJ2-7	CASSLQGGSYEQYF	TGTGCCAGCAGCTTACAGGGTGGGTCCTACGAGCAGTACTTC
TRBV19	.	.	TRBJ1-5	CASSTNLLGGNQPQHF	TGTGCCAGTAGTACCAACTTGCTCGGGGGCAATCAGCCCCAGCATTTT
TRBV25-1	.	once	TRBJ1-1	CASSLLGGGGNTEAFF	TGTGCCAGCAGTCTACTCGGAGGGGGAGGAAACACTGAAGCTTTCTTT
TRBV7-9	TRBD1	many	TRBJ1-1	CAILGTGAWSTEAFF	TGTGCCATCCTCGGGACAGGGGCCTGGAGCACTGAAGCTTTCTTT
TRBV11-3	.	many	TRBJ1-1	CASSFSRNTEAFF	TGTGCCAGCAGCTTTTCGAGGAACACTGAAGCTTTCTTT
TRBV7-9	.	many	TRBJ1-1	CASWGGEGTEAFF	TGTGCCAGCTGGGGGGGGGAGGGCACTGAAGCTTTCTTT
TRBV5-1	TRBD1	many	TRBJ1-1	CASSLSHRGSTEAFF	TGCGCCAGCAGCTTGAGCCACAGGGGAAGTACTGAAGCTTTCTTT
TRBV6-1	.	few	TRBJ2-7	CASSAQLQVTRSYEQYF	TGTGCCAGCAGTGCCCAATTACAAGTTACTCGGTCCTACGAGCAGTACTTC
TRBV6-1	TRBD2	.	TRBJ2-7	CASSAGGSSYEQYF	TGTGCCAGCAGTGCGGGCGGGAGCTCCTACGAGCAGTACTTC
TRBV11-3	.	.	TRBJ1-3	CASSKNTASLSGNTIYF	TGTGCCAGCAGCAAGAATACAGCTTCACTCTCTGGAAACACCATATATTTT
TRBV28	TRBD1	medium-sized	TRBJ2-7	CASSDPGQGSYEQYF	TGTGCCAGCAGTGACCCGGGACAGGGGAGCTACGAGCAGTACTTC
TRBV30	.	.	TRBJ2-7	CAWRTKGYEQYF	TGTGCCTGGAGGACGAAGGGGTACGAGCAGTACTTC
TRBV20-1	.	many	TRBJ2-7	CSAKRVTYAYEQYF	TGCAGTGCTAAACGAGTGACATACGCCTACGAGCAGTACTTC
TRBV5-6	.	.	TRBJ1-2	CASSVQTTYGYTF	TGTGCCAGCAGCGTACAGACCACCTATGGCTACACCTTC
TRBV19	.	many	TRBJ2-6	CASSSVLTSGANVLTF	TGTGCCAGTTCGAGCGTGCTAACCTCTGGGGCCAACGTCCTGACTTTC
TRBV12-3/TRBV12-4	TRBD1	many	TRBJ1-1	CASSSFGQAEAFF	TGTGCCAGCAGTTCCTTTGGACAGGCGGAAGCTTTCTTT
TRBV7-2	.	.	TRBJ2-1	CASSAGQSNSQFF	TGTGCCAGCAGCGCCGGACAGTCCAATTCACAGTTCTTC
TRBV7-6	.	many	TRBJ2-7	CASSSGTAGYEQYF	TGTGCCAGCAGTTCAGGCACAGCAGGGTACGAGCAGTACTTC
TRBV6-1	TRBD2	few	TRBJ2-7	CASRDTSGGKSYEQYF	TGTGCCAGCAGGGATACTAGCGGGGGAAAAAGCTACGAGCAGTACTTC
TRBV3-1	.	.	TRBJ2-7	CASSQSEWGFLYEQYF	TGTGCCAGCAGCCAAAGTGAGTGGGGTTTCTTATACGAGCAGTACTTC
TRBV13	.	many	TRBJ1-1	CASSFKAKARGAAFF	TGTGCCAGCAGCTTTAAGGCAAAGGCCCGCGGAGCGGCTTTCTTT
TRBV18	.	many	TRBJ1-5	CARTNRASNQPQHF	TGTGCCAGGACCAACCGGGCCAGCAATCAGCCCCAGCATTTT
TRBV19	.	.	TRBJ1-2	CASSPGAWDNYGYTF	TGTGCCAGTAGCCCGGGGGCCTGGGACAACTATGGCTACACCTTC
TRBV28	TRBD1	many	TRBJ1-2	CASSLTPSGGGYTF	TGTGCCAGCAGTTTAACGCCCTCAGGGGGAGGCTACACCTTC
TRBV18	.	few	TRBJ2-3	CASSQGRSSTDTQYF	TGTGCCAGCTCTCAGGGACGGTCTAGCACAGATACGCAGTATTTT